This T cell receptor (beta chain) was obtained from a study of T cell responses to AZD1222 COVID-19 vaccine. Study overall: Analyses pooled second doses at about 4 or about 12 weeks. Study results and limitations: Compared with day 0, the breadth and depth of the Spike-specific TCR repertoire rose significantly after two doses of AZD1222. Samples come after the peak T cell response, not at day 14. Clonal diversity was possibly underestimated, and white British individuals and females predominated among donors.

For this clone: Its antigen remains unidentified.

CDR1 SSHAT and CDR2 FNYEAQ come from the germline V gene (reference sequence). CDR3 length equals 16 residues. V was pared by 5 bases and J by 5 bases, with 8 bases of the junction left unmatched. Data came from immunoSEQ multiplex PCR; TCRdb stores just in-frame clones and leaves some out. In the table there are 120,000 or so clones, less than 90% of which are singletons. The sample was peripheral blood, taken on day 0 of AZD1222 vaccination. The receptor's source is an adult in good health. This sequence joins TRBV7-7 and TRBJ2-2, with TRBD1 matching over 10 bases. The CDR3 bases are TGTGCCAGCAGCCCCTGGACAGGGGGAGGTACCGGGGAGCTGTTTTTT. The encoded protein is CASSPWTGGGTGELFF.